This T cell receptor beta chain derives from a study of vaccination and CD4 T cells after COVID-19. Background on the study: The makeup of the convalescents was six males and four females, two of them Hispanic. Study-wide findings and caveats: Relatively few convalescent patients and no early post-infection timepoints were analyzed.

Germline assignment: CDR1 SGHTA and CDR2 FQGNSA. This CDR3 has 12 amino acids. The V gene lost 5 bases and the J gene lost 2 bases, with 7 bases spanning the gap. With the Oncomine TCR Beta short-read assay, DNA from cultured CD4+ T cells was sequenced. Genomic DNA from cultured CD4+ T cells was extracted. MiXCR, run by TCRdb on the PCR reads, gives a single entry per CDR3 protein. The sample holds roughly 16,000 distinct CDR3 sequences, roughly 53% seen once. The treatment here: approximately nine-day PBMC culture with coronavirus spike peptide pools or control peptides (ViraFEST assay). As concerns this clonotype: The antigen remains unidentified.

The sequence was obtained from a human donor who had recovered from COVID-19. The sample here was CD4+ T cells from blood, cultured in vitro, taken before SARS-CoV-2 vaccination. V is TRBV7-2 and J is TRBJ2-7, with D perhaps matching TRBD1 (6 bases). DNA for the CDR3: TGTGCCAGCAGCAGGGACACCTACGAGCAGTACTTC. Translation gives CASSRDTYEQYF.